This entry lists 21 T cell receptor beta chains sequenced from one sample in a study of PD-1 blockade in classical Hodgkin lymphoma. Specified time point: cycle 4 day 1 (C4D1), after more than 5 weeks of nivolumab. No patient escaped relapse after autologous stem cell transplantation, and brentuximab vedotin exposure varied. Clones were sequenced by immunoSEQ multiplex PCR, and TCRdb holds only the in-frame ones, with some missing. The sample has over 20,000 clones, over 70% seen once. The sample consisted of peripheral blood mononuclear cells (PBMCs), taken before the fourth cycle of nivolumab. The receptors shown here come from a human donor with classical Hodgkin lymphoma.

The chain is built from TRBV27 and TRBJ2-7; TRBD1 is a possible D gene (6 bases). V lost 9 bases and J 0 bases, leaving 15 bases between the germline ends. The CDR3 runs to 14 residues. Germline V CDR1 and CDR2: MNHEY, SMNVEV (reference sequence). The CDR3 bases are TGTGCCAGTAAAAGACAGGTCCTCTCCTACGAGCAGTACTTC. It yields the protein CASKRQVLSYEQYF.

The V call is TRBV5-4, the J call TRBJ2-5; 9 bases line up with TRBD1. Germline CDR1 SGHNT, CDR2 YYREEE (reference sequence). J gave up 4 bases and V 4 bases, and 8 bases lay outside the gene matches. CDR3 length: 15 amino acids. CDR3 DNA sequence: TGTGCCAGCAGCCCAAACAGGGGGCGGGTAGAGACCCAGTACTTC. Amino acid sequence: CASSPNRGRVETQYF.

DNA of the CDR3: TGTGCCAGCAGCCCGGTGGGCAGGGGAGAGACCCAGTACTTC. Amino acid sequence: CASSPVGRGETQYF. The genes are TRBV5-4 and TRBJ2-5, with TRBD1 as a possible D gene (6 bases). CDR1 is SGHNT and CDR2 is YYREEE in the germline V gene (reference sequence). This CDR3 is 14 amino acids long. V shed 4 bases and J shed 4 bases, with 14 bases lying between them. Full variable domain (remainder filled in from reference TRBV5-4 and TRBJ2-5): ETGVTQSPTHLIKTRGQQVTLRCSSQSGHNTVSWYQQALGQGPQFIFQYYREEENGRGNFPPRFSGLQFPNYSSELNVNALELDDSALYLCASSPVGRGETQYFGPGTRLLVL.

This chain links TRBV12-5 with TRBJ2-1; TRBD2 matches at 8 bases. Germline CDR1 LGHNT, CDR2 FRNRAP. V gave up 3 bases and J gave up 7 bases; unmatched junction bases: 2. The CDR3 extends over 13 amino acids. The DNA for the CDR3 is TGTGCTAGTGGTTTAGCGGGAGTGAATGAGCAGTTCTTC. Amino acid sequence: CASGLAGVNEQFF. Filled out from reference TRBV12-5 and TRBJ2-1, the complete variable domain reads DARVTQTPRHKVTEMGQEVTMRCQPILGHNTVFWYRQTMMQGLELLAYFRNRAPLDDSGMPKDRFSAEMPDATLATLKIQPSEPRDSAVYFCASGLAGVNEQFFGPGTRLTVL.

The chain joins TRBV6-6 to TRBJ2-2; 7 positions match TRBD2. From germline, CDR1 is MNHNY and CDR2 SVGAGI (reference sequence). The V segment lost 2 bases and the J segment 2 bases; nucleotides outside the gene matches: 2. The CDR3 length is 15 residues. The CDR3 spells CASSYAGVNTGELFF. The CDR3 nucleotides are TGTGCCAGCAGTTACGCGGGGGTTAACACCGGGGAGCTGTTTTTT.

The chain employs TRBV27 and TRBJ2-4, with D perhaps matching TRBD1 (6 bases). Germline loops: CDR1 MNHEY, CDR2 SMNVEV (reference sequence). Trimming left V 1 base short and J 7 bases short, with 23 bases between. The CDR3 consists of 18 residues. The CDR3 DNA is TGTGCCAGCAGTTTATACCTCCCCTTCGGCAGGGGTAATAACATTCAGTACTTC. Its translation is CASSLYLPFGRGNNIQYF.

The chain has TRBV5-6 and TRBJ1-4; the D is unclear. The germline V gene has CDR1 SGHDT and CDR2 YYEEEE. The CDR3 totals 14 residues. Trimming shortened V by 3 bases and J by 8 bases, and 14 bases separated the two germline ends. CDR3 region: CASSSTLRREKLFF. CDR3 nucleotide sequence: TGTGCCAGCAGCTCGACACTTAGAAGGGAAAAACTGTTTTTT.

The chain uses TRBV2 and TRBJ1-6; D might be TRBD1 (6 bases). CDR1 is SNHLY and CDR2 is FYNNEI in the germline V gene. This CDR3 spans 16 amino acids. Trimming left V 4 bases short and J 3 bases short, with 13 bases between. CDR3 sequence (DNA): TGTGCCAGCAGTGCCCCTCTGACAGGCTATAATTCACCCCTCCACTTT. This gives the protein CASSAPLTGYNSPLHF.

A few counts support this clone. This rearrangement joins TRBV29-1 to TRBJ2-7; weak D call: TRBD1 (8 bases). The germline CDR1 and CDR2 sequences are SQVTM and ANQGSEA. The CDR3 is made up of 13 amino acids. The ends were cut back, 5 bases at V and 6 bases at J, with 17 bases in the middle. CDR3: CSVSTGEGSEQYF. In DNA, the CDR3 is TGCAGCGTTTCGACAGGGGAGGGCTCCGAGCAGTACTTC.

This chain connects TRBV7-8 to TRBJ2-7, with D maybe TRBD1 (5 bases). The germline V gene encodes CDR1 SGHVS and CDR2 FQNEAQ. The CDR3 has 15 residues. The V and J ends lost 4 bases and 3 bases respectively, with 16 bases between them. Here the CDR3 reads CASSSRQLVGYEQYF. CDR3 in DNA: TGTGCCAGCAGCTCGCGACAGTTAGTAGGCTACGAGCAGTACTTC.

The genes are TRBV18 and TRBJ2-4; D is unresolved. The length of the CDR3 is 16 residues. In germline, CDR1 is KGHSH, CDR2 LQKENI. V lost 3 bases, J lost 9 bases, and 21 bases lay in between. Written as DNA, the CDR3 is TGTGCCAGCTCACCCCCGGTCCGTACGGATCAGCTCATTCAGTACTTC. The encoded protein is CASSPPVRTDQLIQYF.

This clone showed up just a few times. The chain links TRBV28 to TRBJ2-7; possible D gene TRBD2, 5 bases. Germline assignment: CDR1 MDHEN and CDR2 SYDVKM. CDR3 length: 15 residues. V was cut by 5 bases and J by 2 bases, with 16 bases left in between. The CDR3 DNA sequence: TGTGCCAGCAGTACCACCGGGATGGCCCCCTACGAGCAGTACTTC. Its translation is CASSTTGMAPYEQYF.

The rearrangement uses TRBV18 and TRBJ2-7, with 9 bases fitting TRBD2. This CDR3 has 13 amino acids. CDR1 is KGHSH and CDR2 is LQKENI in the germline V gene. The V segment lost 4 bases and the J segment 5 bases; nucleotides outside the gene matches: 3. The CDR3 nucleotides are TGTGCCAGCTCACTTAGCGGGAGCGACGAGCAGTACTTC. It codes for CASSLSGSDEQYF.

The chain recombines TRBV7-2 with TRBJ2-7; D unresolved. CDR3 length: 12 amino acids. CDR1 SGHTA and CDR2 FQGNSA come from the germline V gene. V lost 8 bases, J lost 2 bases, and 10 bases lay in between. The CDR3 reads CASAGNTYEQYF. CDR3 sequence (DNA): TGTGCCAGCGCTGGGAACACCTACGAGCAGTACTTC. The full variable domain, completed using reference TRBV7-2 and TRBJ2-7, is GAGVSQSPSNKVTEKGKDVELRCDPISGHTALYWYRQSLGQGLEFLIYFQGNSAPDKSGLPSDRFSAERTGGSVSTLTIQRTQQEDSAVYLCASAGNTYEQYFGPGTRLTVT.

V gene TRBV27 combines with J gene TRBJ1-1, with D maybe TRBD1 (6 bases). V was pared by 7 bases and J by 4 bases, with 22 bases between. Germline CDR1 reads MNHEY; CDR2 reads SMNVEV (reference sequence). This CDR3 has 16 amino acids. CDR3: CASIPSQGIVVTEAFF. The CDR3 DNA follows: TGTGCCAGCATCCCCTCTCAGGGGATCGTGGTCACTGAAGCTTTCTTT.

This clone came up once. The CDR3 nucleotides are TGCGCCACCAAGACTAGCGGGATATGGTTCTTC. As protein: CATKTSGIWFF. The rearrangement uses TRBV10-2 and TRBJ2-1, with 11 bases aligning to TRBD2. CDR3 length: 11 amino acids. Germline V lookup: CDR1 WSHSY, CDR2 SAAADI. J gave up 15 bases and V 10 bases, and 8 bases lay outside the gene matches.

In DNA, the CDR3 is TGTGCCAGTAGTCTCGACGGTCAAGAGACCCAGTACTTC. This sequence encodes CASSLDGQETQYF. This chain joins TRBV19 and TRBJ2-5; D remains unclear. The CDR3 loop spans 13 amino acids. V gave up 5 bases and J gave up 2 bases, with 9 bases separating them. CDR1 LNHDA and CDR2 SQIVND come from the germline V gene (reference sequence). Using reference TRBV19 and TRBJ2-5 for the parts outside the CDR3, the full variable domain is DGGITQSPKYLFRKEGQNVTLSCEQNLNHDAMYWYRQDPGQGLRLIYYSQIVNDFQKGDIAEGYSVSREKKESFPLTVTSAQKNPTAFYLCASSLDGQETQYFGPGTRLLVL.

This chain links TRBV6-5 with TRBJ1-5; no firm D call. V lost 8 bases, J lost 7 bases, and 15 bases lay in between. CDR3 size: 13 residues. In germline, CDR1 is MNHEY, CDR2 SVGAGI. DNA of the CDR3: TGTGCCAGCCCCCGAGGGCTTTGGCAGCCCCAGCATTTT. It yields the protein CASPRGLWQPQHF.

This clone was picked up one time. The chain recombines TRBV21-1 with TRBJ2-7; TRBD2 reflects the table's D call only, with no check against the DNA. TRBV21-1 counts as a pseudogene. The CDR3 consists of 16 residues. CDR3 protein: CASTPGRGNPHYEQYF. The CDR3 DNA follows: TGTGCCAGCACCCCCGGCCGCGGCAATCCCCACTACGAGCAGTACTTC.

V gene TRBV5-8 combines with J gene TRBJ1-6; no clear D gene. The CDR3 is 13 amino acids. The ends were cut back, 4 bases at V and 8 bases at J, with 10 bases in the middle. Looked up from germline, CDR1 is SGHTS and CDR2 is YDEGEE. CDR3 amino acids: CASSPGLDSPLHF. In nucleotides, the CDR3 is TGTGCCAGCAGCCCTGGCCTGGATTCACCCCTCCACTTT.

Points on this clone: Other DNA sequences in the sample encode the same CDR3. The V gene is TRBV6-5, the J gene TRBJ2-5, with a tentative D call TRBD1 (5 bases). Germline V gene sequence: CDR1 MNHEY, CDR2 SVGAGI. CDR3 size: 13 residues. V dropped 4 bases and J dropped 1 base, with 7 bases sitting between them. The CDR3 DNA follows: TGTGCCAGCAGTTGGACATCCCAAGAGACCCAGTACTTC. Translation gives CASSWTSQETQYF.